This T cell receptor (beta chain) was sequenced in a study of cytomegalovirus exposure and HLA in healthy donors. Germline trimming cut 3 bases from V and 5 bases from J; bases unmatched to any gene: 10. From germline, CDR1 is MGHRA and CDR2 YSYEKL. The CDR3 length is 16 residues. The PCR employed 60 Vbeta primers together with 13 Jbeta primers. The data were produced by immunoSEQ multiplex PCR, yet TCRdb's version contains in-frame clones alone and is incomplete. The sample totals fewer than 70,000 clones. Sequenced input: PBMCs. The genes are TRBV4-1 and TRBJ1-2; 9 positions match TRBD1. The source of this sequence is a young woman in good health and CMV-seronegative. The DNA for the CDR3 is TGCGCCAGCAGCCAGCTACAGGGGGCCCAGTCTTATGGCTACACCTTC. Its translation: CASSQLQGAQSYGYTF.